Listed here are 32 T cell receptor beta chains from one sample, sequenced in a study of cytomegalovirus exposure and HLA in healthy donors. PCR amplification relied on 60 Vbeta primers (plus 13 Jbeta primers). Sequencing was performed with immunoSEQ multiplex PCR; in TCRdb, only in-frame clones are kept and a portion is missing. The table includes about 190,000 clones, about 81% detected once. Material: PBMCs. Every receptor here comes from a young woman in good health and CMV-seronegative.

This clone is a singleton in its sample. The rearrangement links TRBV5-1 to TRBJ2-3; a possible D gene is TRBD1 (7 bases). Germline CDR1 reads SGHRS; CDR2 reads YFSETQ. V lost 7 bases, J lost 2 bases, and 17 bases lay in between. This CDR3 region has 15 residues. The CDR3 DNA reads TGCGCCAGCTCCGGAGGGGGCGATAACACAGATACGCAGTATTTT. It is translated as CASSGGGDNTDTQYF.

The V call is TRBV19, the J call TRBJ1-5; TRBD1 aligns across 8 bases. Per the germline V gene, CDR1 is LNHDA and CDR2 is SQIVND (reference sequence). The CDR3 extends over 15 amino acids. J was trimmed by 5 bases and V by 6 bases; bases with no gene match: 9. CDR3 loop: CASSPGQGAHQPQHF. The CDR3 bases are TGTGCCAGTAGCCCCGGGCAGGGGGCACATCAGCCCCAGCATTTT.

The chain employs TRBV4-3 and TRBJ2-1; 13 bases are a match to TRBD2. The CDR3 has 17 amino acids. The V gene end was trimmed by 3 bases and the J gene end by 5 bases; junction bases not matched to a gene: 7. In germline, CDR1 is LGHNA, CDR2 YSLEER. The CDR3 sequence: CASSQRGLAGTDNEQFF. The CDR3 coding sequence is TGCGCCAGCAGCCAGAGGGGACTAGCGGGAACCGACAATGAGCAGTTCTTC.

The rearrangement joins TRBV9 to TRBJ2-2; TRBD1 is a possible D gene (5 bases). The ends were cut back, 0 bases at V and 1 base at J, with 7 bases in the middle. The CDR3 runs 15 residues. From germline, CDR1 is SGDLS and CDR2 YYNGEE. The CDR3 protein is CASSVGDRNTGELFF. CDR3 coding DNA: TGTGCCAGCAGCGTAGGAGACAGGAACACCGGGGAGCTGTTTTTT. The full variable domain, completed using reference TRBV9 and TRBJ2-2, is DSGVTQTPKHLITATGQRVTLRCSPRSGDLSVYWYQQSLDQGLQFLIQYYNGEERAKGNILERFSAQQFPDLHSELNLSSLELGDSALYFCASSVGDRNTGELFFGEGSRLTVL.

This chain uses TRBV28 with TRBJ2-1; 10 bases are shared with TRBD2. Germline V lookup: CDR1 MDHEN, CDR2 SYDVKM. With 4 bases clipped from V and 6 bases from J, the junction kept 9 bases outside the gene matches. This CDR3 has 16 residues. The CDR3, as DNA: TGTGCCAGCAGTTCACCAATAGCGGGAGGCCCCAATGAGCAGTTCTTC. Translated: CASSSPIAGGPNEQFF.

This clone was observed a handful of times. CDR3 in amino acids: CASRLTSTSTDTQYF. CDR3 bases: TGTGCCAGCAGACTGACTAGCACTAGCACAGATACGCAGTATTTT. The chain is built from TRBV2 and TRBJ2-3; 7 bases line up with TRBD2. In germline, CDR1 is SNHLY, CDR2 FYNNEI. With V trimmed by 6 bases and J by 0 bases, 6 bases remained unmatched. The CDR3 loop spans 15 amino acids.

This chain connects TRBV7-2 to TRBJ2-3, with D possibly being TRBD1 (6 bases). V was pared by 4 bases and J by 3 bases, with 17 bases between. The CDR3 loop spans 16 amino acids. Germline-derived CDR1 and CDR2 are SGHTA and FQGNSA. The CDR3 bases are TGTGCCAGCAGCTCAAACAGGGTTCGAGGGACAGATACGCAGTATTTT. This translates into CASSSNRVRGTDTQYF. The variable domain in full, with the rest retrieved from reference TRBV7-2 and TRBJ2-3, is GAGVSQSPSNKVTEKGKDVELRCDPISGHTALYWYRQSLGQGLEFLIYFQGNSAPDKSGLPSDRFSAERTGGSVSTLTIQRTQQEDSAVYLCASSSNRVRGTDTQYFGPGTRLTVL.

The chain is built from TRBV5-1 and TRBJ1-4, with D perhaps TRBD1 (5 bases). The CDR3 loop spans 17 amino acids. Deletions cut 0 bases from V and 4 bases from J, with 16 bases between. Germline assignment: CDR1 SGHRS and CDR2 YFSETQ. CDR3 amino acids: CASSLAASRQNNEKLFF. CDR3 bases: TGCGCCAGCAGCTTGGCCGCCTCCCGACAGAATAATGAAAAACTGTTTTTT.

This chain links TRBV7-7 with TRBJ2-1, with TRBD1 identical over 9 bases. The V and J ends lost 4 bases and 2 bases, in that order; junction bases with no gene match: 3. Looked up from germline, CDR1 is SSHAT and CDR2 is FNYEAQ (reference sequence). This CDR3 is built from 15 residues. The CDR3 coding sequence is TGTGCCAGCAGCTCAGGACAGGGGCCCTACAATGAGCAGTTCTTC. Its translation is CASSSGQGPYNEQFF.

The V and J genes are TRBV4-1 and TRBJ1-4; 9 nucleotides agree with TRBD1. There are 15 residues in the CDR3. Germline values: CDR1 MGHRA, CDR2 YSYEKL. The J segment lost 7 bases and the V segment lost 4 bases, leaving 7 bases of the junction unmatched. The CDR3 DNA sequence: TGCGCCAGCAGCCCTCCGGGACAGGGTGGTGAAAAACTGTTTTTT. It translates to CASSPPGQGGEKLFF.

The chain carries TRBV19 and TRBJ2-1, with 7 bases aligning to TRBD2. The J segment lost 3 bases and the V segment lost 4 bases, leaving 3 bases of the junction unmatched. Germline V gene data show CDR1 as LNHDA and CDR2 as SQIVND (reference sequence). The CDR3 runs to 14 residues. CDR3 sequence reads: CASSSLADYNEQFF. The DNA for the CDR3 is TGTGCCAGTAGTAGTCTAGCGGACTACAATGAGCAGTTCTTC.

Regarding this clone: One end of the junction varies from germline; a read error may be responsible. The chain joins TRBV7-9 to TRBJ1-1; tentatively, D is TRBD1 (6 bases). Germline loops: CDR1 SEHNR, CDR2 FQNEAQ (reference sequence). The CDR3 sequence is 14 residues long. The CDR3 coding sequence is TGTTCCAGCAGCTTTGATAGTGGGGGCCTGGGCGCTTTCTTT. Translating it yields CSSSFDSGGLGAFF.

The V gene is TRBV7-9, the J gene TRBJ1-1; D uncertain. The CDR3 is 15 amino acids. The germline CDR1 and CDR2 sequences are SEHNR and FQNEAQ (reference sequence). V gave up 0 bases and J gave up 1 base, with 9 bases separating them. This chain's CDR3 is CASSLALAGNTEAFF. CDR3 in DNA: TGTGCCAGCAGCTTAGCTCTGGCAGGGAACACTGAAGCTTTCTTT.

The chain couples TRBV30 to TRBJ1-1, with D perhaps TRBD1 (6 bases). With 0 bases removed from V and 1 base from J, the gap between germline ends came to 12 bases. This CDR3 spans 15 amino acids. The germline V gene has CDR1 GTSNPN and CDR2 SVGIG (reference sequence). The CDR3 region has the DNA TGTGCCTGGAGTGTAAGGGAGGGGGGGAACACTGAAGCTTTCTTT. Protein product: CAWSVREGGNTEAFF.

This clone has only one observation. The chain uses TRBV27 and TRBJ2-3, with D possibly matching TRBD2 (6 bases). Germline CDR1 reads MNHEY; CDR2 reads SMNVEV (reference sequence). The CDR3 consists of 15 residues. V was trimmed by 2 bases and J by 3 bases, leaving 12 bases between them. The CDR3: CASSLGGLETDTQYF. CDR3 in DNA: TGTGCCAGCAGTTTAGGGGGGTTGGAAACAGATACGCAGTATTTT.

This chain connects TRBV28 to TRBJ2-7; D is possibly TRBD1 (5 bases). Germline loops: CDR1 MDHEN, CDR2 SYDVKM. The CDR3 consists of 15 residues. V was trimmed by 3 bases and J by 5 bases, leaving 17 bases between them. The CDR3 sequence is CASSLGSRVINEQYF. CDR3 DNA: TGTGCCAGCAGTTTGGGGTCCAGGGTTATCAACGAGCAGTACTTC.

This chain connects TRBV2 to TRBJ2-5; TRBD2 is a possible D gene (5 bases). The germline V and J ends were trimmed by 7 bases and 5 bases, with 23 bases remaining between them. This CDR3 has 16 amino acids. CDR1 is SNHLY, CDR2 FYNNEI, per germline. The CDR3 region has the DNA TGTGCCAGCATCCCCCCGGGATCCCGTCCCGGCGAGACCCAGTACTTC. Amino acid sequence: CASIPPGSRPGETQYF.

This clone is a singleton in its sample. V and J are TRBV11-2 and TRBJ2-5, with a possible D match to TRBD2 (7 bases). The germline gives CDR1 SGHAT, CDR2 FQNNGV. The CDR3 covers 16 residues. The V and J ends lost 4 bases and 7 bases respectively, with 22 bases between them. CDR3 DNA sequence: TGTGCCAGCAGCTCCCTGAGTGGGGGGGCGAGTTGGACCCAGTACTTC. Protein product: CASSSLSGGASWTQYF.

The chain carries TRBV5-1 and TRBJ2-3; a possible D gene is TRBD2 (6 bases). In germline, CDR1 is SGHRS, CDR2 YFSETQ. This CDR3 comprises 14 residues. V gave up 6 bases and J gave up 5 bases, with 16 bases separating them. The CDR3 protein is CASNRRWGVDTQYF. As DNA, the CDR3 is TGCGCCAGCAATCGGCGATGGGGGGTAGATACGCAGTATTTT.

This clone was seen only a few times. This chain uses TRBV6-6 with TRBJ1-6; a weak D match, TRBD1 (5 bases). Germline assignment: CDR1 MNHNY and CDR2 SVGAGI (reference sequence). V was cut by 6 bases and J by 7 bases, with 13 bases left in between. This CDR3 is built from 14 residues. This CDR3 is CASSPGLINSPLHF. In nucleotides, the CDR3 is TGTGCCAGCAGCCCGGGACTGATAAATTCACCCCTCCACTTT.

In this sample, this clone turned up a few times. CDR3 protein: CASSGGQGLSQPQHF. CDR3 nucleotide sequence: TGTGCCAGCAGCGGGGGACAGGGCCTTAGTCAGCCCCAGCATTTT. The chain has TRBV5-8 and TRBJ1-5; 9 nucleotides line up with TRBD1. Germline V CDR1 and CDR2: SGHTS, YDEGEE. The CDR3 is made up of 15 amino acids. Trimming at V came to 4 bases and at J to 6 bases, leaving 8 bases not matched to a gene.

The chain employs TRBV10-1 and TRBJ2-3; the match to TRBD2 covers 7 bases. CDR3 length: 14 residues. Germline V gene sequence: CDR1 WNHNN, CDR2 SYGVQD (reference sequence). With V trimmed by 2 bases and J by 6 bases, 5 bases remained unmatched. The DNA of the CDR3 is TGCGCCAGCAGTGAGGCGACTAGCAGCGATACGCAGTATTTT. This codes for CASSEATSSDTQYF.

This chain joins TRBV28 and TRBJ2-5; 8 nucleotides match TRBD1. The tail of the sequence fits TRBJ2-7 better, so the J call may be wrong. The CDR3 is made up of 15 amino acids. Looked up from germline, CDR1 is MDHEN and CDR2 is SYDVKM. DNA of the CDR3: TGTGCCAGCAGTCCGACCGGGACAGGAACCTACGAGCAGTACTTC. It encodes CASSPTGTGTYEQYF.

The rearrangement uses TRBV7-9 and TRBJ2-1; a possible D gene is TRBD2 (6 bases). From germline, CDR1 is SEHNR and CDR2 FQNEAQ (reference sequence). This CDR3 has 15 residues. Trimming cost V 0 bases and J 8 bases, with 14 bases left between them. This CDR3 reads CASSLARTGVDEQFF. The CDR3 nucleotides are TGTGCCAGCAGCTTAGCGCGGACGGGGGTCGATGAGCAGTTCTTC.

The rearrangement joins TRBV21-1 to TRBJ2-4; the listed D gene, TRBD2, was not tested against the DNA. TRBV21-1 has pseudogene status. This CDR3 has 17 residues. CDR3 in amino acids: CASSNSPTGSAKNIQYF. The CDR3 DNA reads TGTGCCAGCAGCAATTCCCCGACGGGATCTGCCAAAAACATTCAGTACTTC.

A few counts support this clone. The CDR3 loop reads CASSLGTGVSGNTIYF. CDR3 in DNA: TGCGCCAGCAGCTTGGGGACAGGGGTCTCTGGAAACACCATATATTTT. The chain couples TRBV5-1 to TRBJ1-3; 9 nucleotides line up with TRBD1. Germline V gene data show CDR1 as SGHRS and CDR2 as YFSETQ. V shed 0 bases and J 0 bases; nucleotides not matched to a gene: 1. The CDR3 runs 16 residues. Complete variable domain (other parts from reference TRBV5-1 and TRBJ1-3): KAGVTQTPRYLIKTRGQQVTLSCSPISGHRSVSWYQQTPGQGLQFLFEYFSETQRNKGNFPGRFSGRQFSNSRSEMNVSTLELGDSALYLCASSLGTGVSGNTIYFGEGSWLTVV.

This chain links TRBV20-1 with TRBJ2-5, with D unclear. Deletions cut 0 bases from V and 6 bases from J, with 5 bases between. Looked up from germline, CDR1 is DFQATT and CDR2 is SNEGSKA (reference sequence). The CDR3 totals 11 residues. As DNA, the CDR3 is TGCAGTGCTAGAGATGAGCAGACCCAGTACTTC. Encoded protein: CSARDEQTQYF.

This chain uses TRBV6-6 with TRBJ1-4; no reliable D call. The CDR3 covers 14 residues. Trimming cost V 2 bases and J 7 bases, with 11 bases left between them. Germline-derived CDR1 and CDR2 are MNHNY and SVGAGI (reference sequence). CDR3 in DNA: TGTGCCAGCAGTTACGACGGGGTCGGTGAAAAACTGTTTTTT. The encoded protein is CASSYDGVGEKLFF.

The rearrangement joins TRBV9 to TRBJ1-1; possibly TRBD1 for D (5 bases). The CDR3 is 15 amino acids. From germline, CDR1 is SGDLS and CDR2 YYNGEE. The V and J ends lost 4 bases and 0 bases respectively, with 13 bases between them. Here the CDR3 reads CASSPQDTMNTEAFF. The DNA for the CDR3 is TGTGCCAGCAGCCCACAGGACACCATGAACACTGAAGCTTTCTTT.

The V call is TRBV2, the J call TRBJ2-2; tentatively, D is TRBD2 (5 bases). Trimming pared 5 bases from V and 5 bases from J, leaving 9 bases between. This CDR3 comprises 13 residues. CDR1 and CDR2 from the germline V gene are SNHLY and FYNNEI. The CDR3 region has the DNA TGTGCCAGCAGTATGACGGGGACCGGGGAGCTGTTTTTT. Amino acids: CASSMTGTGELFF.

This CDR3 reads CASSIPGQGPNQPQHF. DNA for the CDR3: TGTGCCAGCAGTATTCCGGGACAGGGCCCCAATCAGCCCCAGCATTTT. V and J are TRBV28 and TRBJ1-5, with 9 bases matching TRBD1. Germline CDR1 MDHEN, CDR2 SYDVKM. The V and J ends lost 5 bases and 3 bases, in that order; junction bases with no gene match: 8. The CDR3 loop spans 16 amino acids.

The chain links TRBV2 to TRBJ1-1; a possible D gene is TRBD1 (6 bases). Germline V gene lookup returns CDR1 SNHLY and CDR2 FYNNEI. Between the trimmed V and J ends, which lost 1 base and 1 base, there was a span of 7 bases. This CDR3 contains 14 residues. The CDR3 loop is CASSEEQGNTEAFF. DNA of the CDR3: TGTGCCAGCAGTGAAGAACAGGGGAACACTGAAGCTTTCTTT.